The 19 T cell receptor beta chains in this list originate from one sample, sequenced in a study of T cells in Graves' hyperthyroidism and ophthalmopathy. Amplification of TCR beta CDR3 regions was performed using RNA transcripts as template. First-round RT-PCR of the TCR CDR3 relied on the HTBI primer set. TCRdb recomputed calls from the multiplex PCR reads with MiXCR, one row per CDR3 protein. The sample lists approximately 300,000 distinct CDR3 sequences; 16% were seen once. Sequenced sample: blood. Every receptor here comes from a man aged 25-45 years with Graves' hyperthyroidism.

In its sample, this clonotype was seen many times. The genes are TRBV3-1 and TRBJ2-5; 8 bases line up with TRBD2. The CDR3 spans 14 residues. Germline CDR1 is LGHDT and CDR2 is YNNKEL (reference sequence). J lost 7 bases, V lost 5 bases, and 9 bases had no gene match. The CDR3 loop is CASSETAGAGTQYF. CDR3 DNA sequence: TGTGCCAGCAGCGAAACAGCGGGAGCCGGGACCCAGTACTTC.

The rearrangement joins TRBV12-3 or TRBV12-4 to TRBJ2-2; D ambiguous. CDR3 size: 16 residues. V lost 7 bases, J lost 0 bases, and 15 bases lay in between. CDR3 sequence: CASTYPERPNTGELFF. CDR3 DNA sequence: TGTGCCAGCACCTACCCCGAGCGCCCGAACACCGGGGAGCTGTTTTTT.

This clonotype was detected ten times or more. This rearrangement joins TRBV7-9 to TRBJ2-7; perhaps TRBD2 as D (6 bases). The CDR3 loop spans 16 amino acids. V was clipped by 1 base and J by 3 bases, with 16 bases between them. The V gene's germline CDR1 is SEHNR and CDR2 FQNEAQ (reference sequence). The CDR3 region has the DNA TGTGCCAGCAGCTTAGTTACTGCGGGGTCGTACTACGAGCAGTACTTC. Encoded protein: CASSLVTAGSYYEQYF.

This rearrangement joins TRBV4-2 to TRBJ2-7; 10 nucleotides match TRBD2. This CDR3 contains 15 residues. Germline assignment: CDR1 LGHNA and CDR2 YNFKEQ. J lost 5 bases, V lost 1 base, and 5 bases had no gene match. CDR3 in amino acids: CASSQAGLAGDEQYF. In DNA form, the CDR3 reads TGTGCCAGCAGCCAAGCGGGCCTAGCGGGAGACGAGCAGTACTTC.

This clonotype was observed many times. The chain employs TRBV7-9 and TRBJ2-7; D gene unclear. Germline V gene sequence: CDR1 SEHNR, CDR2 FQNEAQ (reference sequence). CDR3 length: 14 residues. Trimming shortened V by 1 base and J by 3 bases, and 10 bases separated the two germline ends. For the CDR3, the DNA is TGTGCCAGCAGCTTAGACTCGCGGATCTACGAGCAGTACTTC. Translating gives CASSLDSRIYEQYF.

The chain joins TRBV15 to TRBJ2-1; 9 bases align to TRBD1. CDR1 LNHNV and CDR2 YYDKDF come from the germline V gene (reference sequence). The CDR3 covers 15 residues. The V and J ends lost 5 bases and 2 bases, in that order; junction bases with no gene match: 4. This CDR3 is CATSYRGLTYNEQFF. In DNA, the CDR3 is TGTGCCACCAGCTACAGGGGGCTCACCTACAATGAGCAGTTCTTC.

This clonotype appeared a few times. Here the CDR3 reads CASSPRQGSGQPQHF. The CDR3 DNA is TGTGCCAGCAGCCCCCGACAGGGTTCTGGGCAGCCCCAGCATTTT. V is TRBV9 and J is TRBJ1-5; 7 nucleotides align to TRBD1. The germline CDR1 and CDR2 sequences are SGDLS and YYNGEE. J was trimmed by 7 bases and V by 4 bases; bases with no gene match: 11. This CDR3 is 15 amino acids long. Drawing the rest from reference TRBV9 and TRBJ1-5, the complete variable domain is DSGVTQTPKHLITATGQRVTLRCSPRSGDLSVYWYQQSLDQGLQFLIQYYNGEERAKGNILERFSAQQFPDLHSELNLSSLELGDSALYFCASSPRQGSGQPQHFGDGTRLSIL.

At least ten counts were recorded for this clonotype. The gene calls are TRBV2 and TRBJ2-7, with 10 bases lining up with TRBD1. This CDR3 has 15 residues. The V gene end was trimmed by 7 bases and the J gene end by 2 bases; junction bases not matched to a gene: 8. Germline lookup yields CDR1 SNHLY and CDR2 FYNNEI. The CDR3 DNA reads TGTGCCAGCACTCGACAGGGGGCATCCCCCTACGAGCAGTACTTC. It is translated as CASTRQGASPYEQYF.

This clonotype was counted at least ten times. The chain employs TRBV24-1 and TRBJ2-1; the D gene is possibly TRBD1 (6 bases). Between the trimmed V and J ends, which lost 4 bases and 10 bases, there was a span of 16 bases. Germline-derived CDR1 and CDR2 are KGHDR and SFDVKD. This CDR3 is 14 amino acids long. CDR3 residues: CATSEDSGTEEQFF. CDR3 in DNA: TGTGCCACCAGTGAGGACAGCGGAACCGAAGAGCAGTTCTTC.

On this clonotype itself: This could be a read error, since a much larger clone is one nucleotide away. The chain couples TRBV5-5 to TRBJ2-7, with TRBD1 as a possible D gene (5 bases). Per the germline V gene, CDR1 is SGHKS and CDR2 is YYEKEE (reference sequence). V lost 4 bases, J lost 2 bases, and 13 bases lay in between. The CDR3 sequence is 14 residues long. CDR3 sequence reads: CASSPPTVPYEQYF. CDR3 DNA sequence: TGTGCCAGCAGCCCCCCGACAGTCCCCTACGAGCAGTACTTC.

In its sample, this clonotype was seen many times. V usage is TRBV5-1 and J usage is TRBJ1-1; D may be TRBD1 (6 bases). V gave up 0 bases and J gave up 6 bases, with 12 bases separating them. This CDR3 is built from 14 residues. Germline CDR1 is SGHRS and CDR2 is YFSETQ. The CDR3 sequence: CASSLASGAPEAFF. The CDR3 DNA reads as TGCGCCAGCAGCTTGGCCTCAGGGGCACCTGAAGCTTTCTTT.

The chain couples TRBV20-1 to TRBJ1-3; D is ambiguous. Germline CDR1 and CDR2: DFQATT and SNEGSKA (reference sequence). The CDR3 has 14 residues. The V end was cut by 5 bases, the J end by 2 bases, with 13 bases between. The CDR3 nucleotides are TGCAGTGCTTGGGTTTTGGAGGCTGGAAACACCATATATTTT. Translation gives CSAWVLEAGNTIYF.

DNA of the CDR3: TGTGCCAGCAGTGAACCGCCCGTGGCGGAGCTGTTTTTT. Its translation: CASSEPPVAELFF. The rearrangement joins TRBV25-1 to TRBJ2-2; D is uncertain. V shed 2 bases and J shed 10 bases, with 11 bases lying between them. The CDR3 is 13 amino acids. From germline, CDR1 is MGHDK and CDR2 SYGVNS. The entire variable domain, with the rest obtained from reference TRBV25-1 and TRBJ2-2, is as follows: EADIYQTPRYLVIGTGKKITLECSQTMGHDKMYWYQQDPGMELHLIHYSYGVNSTEKGDLSSESTVSRIRTEHFPLTLESARPSHTSQYLCASSEPPVAELFFGEGSRLTVL.

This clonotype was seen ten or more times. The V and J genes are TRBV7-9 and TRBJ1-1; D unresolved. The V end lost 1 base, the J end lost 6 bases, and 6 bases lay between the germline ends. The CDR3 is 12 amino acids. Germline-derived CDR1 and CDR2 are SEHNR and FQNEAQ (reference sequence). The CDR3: CASSLGFAEAFF. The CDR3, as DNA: TGTGCCAGCAGCTTAGGGTTTGCTGAAGCTTTCTTT.

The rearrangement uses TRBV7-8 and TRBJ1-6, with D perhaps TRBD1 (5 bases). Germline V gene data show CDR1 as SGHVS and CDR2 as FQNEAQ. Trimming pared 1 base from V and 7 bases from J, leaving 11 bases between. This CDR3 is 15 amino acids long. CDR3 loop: CASSLVHWGNSPLHF. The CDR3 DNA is TGTGCCAGCAGCTTAGTACACTGGGGGAATTCACCCCTCCACTTT.

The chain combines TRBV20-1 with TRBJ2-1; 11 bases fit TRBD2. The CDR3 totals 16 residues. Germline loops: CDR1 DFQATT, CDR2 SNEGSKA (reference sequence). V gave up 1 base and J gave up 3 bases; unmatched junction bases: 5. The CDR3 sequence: CSARGSGRAHYNEQFF. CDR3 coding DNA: TGCAGTGCTAGAGGTAGCGGGAGGGCCCACTACAATGAGCAGTTCTTC.

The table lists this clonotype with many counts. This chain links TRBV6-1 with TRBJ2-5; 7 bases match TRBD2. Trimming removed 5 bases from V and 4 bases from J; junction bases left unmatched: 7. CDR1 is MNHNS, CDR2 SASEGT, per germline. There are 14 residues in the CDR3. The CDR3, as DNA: TGTGCCAGCAGTCCCCTGATAGCGGGAGAGACCCAGTACTTC. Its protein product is CASSPLIAGETQYF.

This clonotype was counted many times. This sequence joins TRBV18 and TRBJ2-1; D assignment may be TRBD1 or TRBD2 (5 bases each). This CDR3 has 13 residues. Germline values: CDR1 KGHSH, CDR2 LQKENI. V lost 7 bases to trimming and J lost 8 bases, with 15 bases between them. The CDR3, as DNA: TGTGCCAGCTTACCGGGGCCCGGGGATGAGCAGTTCTTC. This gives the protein CASLPGPGDEQFF.

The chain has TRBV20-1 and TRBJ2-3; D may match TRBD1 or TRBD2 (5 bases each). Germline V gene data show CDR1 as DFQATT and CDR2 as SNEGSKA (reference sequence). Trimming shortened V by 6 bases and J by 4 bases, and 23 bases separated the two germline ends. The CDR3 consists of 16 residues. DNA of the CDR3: TGCAGTGCCCACTTAGCCTCCGGGACCGGGGCAGATACGCAGTATTTT. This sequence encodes CSAHLASGTGADTQYF.